This entry lists 8 T cell receptor beta chains sequenced from one sample in a study of cytomegalovirus exposure and HLA in healthy donors. The PCR was carried out with 60 Vbeta primers and 13 Jbeta primers. The data were produced by immunoSEQ multiplex PCR, yet TCRdb's version contains in-frame clones alone and is incomplete. The table for this sample gives tens of thousands of clones. Material: PBMCs. The receptor set was obtained from a man aged 40-50 years in good health and CMV-seronegative.

The chain recombines TRBV4-1 with TRBJ1-1; D uncertain. Germline CDR1 reads MGHRA; CDR2 reads YSYEKL. The CDR3 contains 13 residues. Trimming stripped 1 base from V and 4 bases from J, with 7 bases between. CDR3 sequence reads: CASSQGVLTEAFF. As DNA, the CDR3 is TGCGCCAGCAGCCAAGGCGTCCTCACTGAAGCTTTCTTT.

The V call is TRBV19, the J call TRBJ1-1; D perhaps matches TRBD1 (6 bases). Germline lookup yields CDR1 LNHDA and CDR2 SQIVND (reference sequence). V lost 6 bases to trimming and J lost 7 bases, with 15 bases between them. The CDR3 covers 13 residues. CDR3 sequence: CASSENGQHEAFF. In DNA form, the CDR3 reads TGTGCCAGTAGCGAAAACGGACAGCATGAAGCTTTCTTT.

The J gene is TRBJ1-4, the V gene TRBV5-4; D remains unclear. This CDR3 contains 13 residues. Germline loops: CDR1 SGHNT, CDR2 YYREEE (reference sequence). V lost 4 bases and J 8 bases, leaving 12 bases between the germline ends. The CDR3 loop is CASSLGEREKLFF. Written as DNA, the CDR3 is TGTGCCAGCAGCCTAGGCGAAAGGGAAAAACTGTTTTTT.

The V call is TRBV4-2, the J call TRBJ1-4; possible D gene TRBD1, 6 bases. Germline values: CDR1 LGHNA, CDR2 YNFKEQ. The length of the CDR3 is 15 residues. With 0 bases removed from V and 7 bases from J, the gap between germline ends came to 12 bases. The CDR3 loop is CASSQDRGRGEKLFF. The DNA of the CDR3 is TGTGCCAGCAGCCAAGATAGGGGCAGGGGTGAAAAACTGTTTTTT.

The genes are TRBV4-2 and TRBJ2-3; the D gene is possibly TRBD1 (6 bases). Germline V lookup: CDR1 LGHNA, CDR2 YNFKEQ. Trimming took off 1 base at V and 2 bases at J, with 10 bases between the two ends. This CDR3 region has 15 residues. The CDR3 loop is CASSQARGTTDTQYF. The CDR3 DNA follows: TGTGCCAGCAGCCAAGCTAGGGGGACCACAGATACGCAGTATTTT.

The chain combines TRBV5-1 with TRBJ2-7; D gene ambiguous. Between the trimmed V and J ends, which lost 1 base and 6 bases, there was a span of 14 bases. Germline assignment: CDR1 SGHRS and CDR2 YFSETQ. The CDR3 loop spans 14 amino acids. The CDR3 spells CASSLSGGNPEQYF. DNA for the CDR3: TGCGCCAGCAGCTTGTCGGGTGGAAATCCCGAGCAGTACTTC.

This CDR3 is CASSSGHRNEQFF. Written as DNA, the CDR3 is TGTGCCAGCAGCTCGGGACATCGAAATGAGCAGTTCTTC. This chain links TRBV9 with TRBJ2-1, with D possibly being TRBD1 (6 bases). Per the germline V gene, CDR1 is SGDLS and CDR2 is YYNGEE. The CDR3 is made up of 13 amino acids. Trimming pared 4 bases from V and 7 bases from J, leaving 12 bases between. The variable domain in full, with the rest retrieved from reference TRBV9 and TRBJ2-1, is DSGVTQTPKHLITATGQRVTLRCSPRSGDLSVYWYQQSLDQGLQFLIQYYNGEERAKGNILERFSAQQFPDLHSELNLSSLELGDSALYFCASSSGHRNEQFFGPGTRLTVL.

The chain has TRBV2 and TRBJ2-2; D call uncertain. This CDR3 comprises 13 residues. V was shortened by 7 bases and J by 6 bases, with 12 bases between the two germline ends. Germline lookup yields CDR1 SNHLY and CDR2 FYNNEI. This CDR3 reads CASNLVRAGELFF. CDR3 nucleotides: TGTGCCAGCAACTTAGTGAGAGCCGGGGAGCTGTTTTTT.